One T cell receptor (beta chain) is described in this entry. Its target is unknown. From germline, CDR1 is LNHNV and CDR2 YYDKDF (reference sequence). This CDR3 has 13 residues. The V gene lost 5 bases and the J gene lost 3 bases, with 8 bases spanning the gap. The data derive from a study of shared clonotypes between healthy human individuals. Study in general: Contributing individuals were two females and a few males aged 18 to 49.

Only in-frame clones appear in the TCRdb table, and some are missing; sequencing was by immunoSEQ multiplex PCR. This table holds over 1.4 million clones, over 95% found once. Notes on the study in general: The sole specimen, blood, was sampled, and tissue repertoires likely differ. Sorted-subset sequencing was shown by rarefaction to be incomplete despite large depth.

J is TRBJ1-5 and V is TRBV15; D is unresolved. This receptor was taken from a man aged 30-40 years in good health. Specimen: naive CD4+ T cells sorted from blood. The subset: CD45RA+ positively selected. The CDR3 DNA reads TGTGCCACCAGCCAGATACTCAATCAGCCCCAGCATTTT. Protein product: CATSQILNQPQHF.